The source of this T cell receptor beta chain is a study of blood T cell repertoires in COVID-19. Study context: The cDNA or gDNA used as material had been derived from T cells, B-cell-depleted T cells, or PBMCs.

This CDR3 region has 17 residues. The germline gives CDR1 SGHVS, CDR2 FQNEAQ. V lost 5 bases and J lost 4; bases outside the gene matches: 16. Method: immunoSEQ multiplex PCR; TCRdb's copy keeps in-frame clones and lacks some. The sample lists about 360,000 clones, 75% to 90% occurring once. Specimen: peripheral blood. V and J are TRBV7-8 and TRBJ2-7; 8 positions match TRBD2. This clonotype was sampled from a woman aged 55-70 years with COVID-19, enrolled during active disease. CDR3 sequence reads: CASSPRGWRGAAYEQYF. The CDR3, as DNA: TGTGCCAGCAGCCCCCGGGGATGGCGGGGGGCCGCATACGAGCAGTACTTC.